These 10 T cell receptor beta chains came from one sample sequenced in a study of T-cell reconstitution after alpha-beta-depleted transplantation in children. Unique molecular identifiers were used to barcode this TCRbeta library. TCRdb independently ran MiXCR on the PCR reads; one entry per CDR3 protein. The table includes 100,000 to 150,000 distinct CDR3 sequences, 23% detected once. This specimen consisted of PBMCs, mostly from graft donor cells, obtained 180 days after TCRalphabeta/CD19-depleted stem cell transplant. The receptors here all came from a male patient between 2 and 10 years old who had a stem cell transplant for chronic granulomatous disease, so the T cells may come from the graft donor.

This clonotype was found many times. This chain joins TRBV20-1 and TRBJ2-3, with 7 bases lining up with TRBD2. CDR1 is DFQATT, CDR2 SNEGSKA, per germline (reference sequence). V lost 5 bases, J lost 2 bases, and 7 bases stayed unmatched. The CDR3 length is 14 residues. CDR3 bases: TGCAGTGCTCCCCCTAGCGGATTCACAGATACGCAGTATTTT. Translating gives CSAPPSGFTDTQYF.

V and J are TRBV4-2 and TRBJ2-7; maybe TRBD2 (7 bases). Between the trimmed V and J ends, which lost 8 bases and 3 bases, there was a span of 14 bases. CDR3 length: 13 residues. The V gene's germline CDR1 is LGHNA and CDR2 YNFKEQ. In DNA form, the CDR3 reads TGTGCCAGCGGCCCGGGGGGCGGCTACGAGCAGTACTTC. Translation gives CASGPGGGYEQYF.

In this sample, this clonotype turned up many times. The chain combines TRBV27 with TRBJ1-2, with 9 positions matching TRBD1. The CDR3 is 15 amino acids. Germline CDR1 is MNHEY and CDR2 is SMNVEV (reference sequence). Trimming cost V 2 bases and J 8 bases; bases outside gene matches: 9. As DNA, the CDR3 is TGTGCCAGCAGTTTAGGGGGACAGGGTTCGCGAGGCTACACCTTC. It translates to CASSLGGQGSRGYTF.

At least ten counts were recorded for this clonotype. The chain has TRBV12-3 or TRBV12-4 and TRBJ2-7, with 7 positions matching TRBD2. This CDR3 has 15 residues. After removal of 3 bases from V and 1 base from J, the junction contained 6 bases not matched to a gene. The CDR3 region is CASSFGGGGSYEQYF. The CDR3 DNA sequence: TGTGCCAGCAGTTTTGGCGGGGGTGGGTCCTACGAGCAGTACTTC.

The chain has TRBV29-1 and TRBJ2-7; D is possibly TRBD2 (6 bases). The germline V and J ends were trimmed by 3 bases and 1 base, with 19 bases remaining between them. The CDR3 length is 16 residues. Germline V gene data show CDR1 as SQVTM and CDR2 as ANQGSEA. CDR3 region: CSVEMAGSGLSYEQYF. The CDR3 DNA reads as TGCAGCGTTGAGATGGCGGGGAGCGGCCTATCCTACGAGCAGTACTTC.

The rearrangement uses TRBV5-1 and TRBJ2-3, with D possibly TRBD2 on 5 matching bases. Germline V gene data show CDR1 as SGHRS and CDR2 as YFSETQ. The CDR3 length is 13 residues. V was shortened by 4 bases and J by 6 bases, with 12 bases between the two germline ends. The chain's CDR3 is CASSSLAPDTQYF. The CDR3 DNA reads TGCGCCAGCAGCAGCCTAGCTCCCGATACGCAGTATTTT.

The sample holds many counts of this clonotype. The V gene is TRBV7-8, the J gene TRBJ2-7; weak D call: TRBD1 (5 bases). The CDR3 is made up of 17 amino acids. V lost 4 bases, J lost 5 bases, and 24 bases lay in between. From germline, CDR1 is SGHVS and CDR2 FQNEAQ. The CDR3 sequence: CASSSALMVQGGHEQYF. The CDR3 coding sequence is TGTGCCAGCAGCTCGGCTTTAATGGTTCAGGGCGGCCACGAGCAGTACTTC.

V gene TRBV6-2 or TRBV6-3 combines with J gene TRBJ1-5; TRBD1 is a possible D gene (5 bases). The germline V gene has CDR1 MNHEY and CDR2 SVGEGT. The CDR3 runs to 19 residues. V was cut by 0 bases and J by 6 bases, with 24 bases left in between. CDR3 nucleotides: TGTGCCAGCAGTTACTCGAGAGACAAGGGGCTTATGGCAGGTCAGCCCCAGCATTTT. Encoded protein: CASSYSRDKGLMAGQPQHF.

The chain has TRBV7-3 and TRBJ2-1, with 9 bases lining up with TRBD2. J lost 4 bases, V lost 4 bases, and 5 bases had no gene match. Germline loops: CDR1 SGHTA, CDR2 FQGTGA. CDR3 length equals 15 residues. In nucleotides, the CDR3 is TGTGCCAGCAGCTCTAGCGGGGAGGGTTACAATGAGCAGTTCTTC. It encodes CASSSSGEGYNEQFF.

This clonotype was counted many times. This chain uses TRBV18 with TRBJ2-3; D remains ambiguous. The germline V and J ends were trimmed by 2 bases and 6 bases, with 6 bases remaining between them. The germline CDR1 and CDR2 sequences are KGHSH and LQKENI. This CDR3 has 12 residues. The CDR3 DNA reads TGTGCCAGCTCACCAGGATTCGATACGCAGTATTTT. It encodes CASSPGFDTQYF. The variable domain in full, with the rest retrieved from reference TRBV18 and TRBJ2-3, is NAGVMQNPRHLVRRRGQEARLRCSPMKGHSHVYWYRQLPEEGLKFMVYLQKENIIDESGMPKERFSAEFPKEGPSILRIQQVVRGDSAAYFCASSPGFDTQYFGPGTRLTVL.